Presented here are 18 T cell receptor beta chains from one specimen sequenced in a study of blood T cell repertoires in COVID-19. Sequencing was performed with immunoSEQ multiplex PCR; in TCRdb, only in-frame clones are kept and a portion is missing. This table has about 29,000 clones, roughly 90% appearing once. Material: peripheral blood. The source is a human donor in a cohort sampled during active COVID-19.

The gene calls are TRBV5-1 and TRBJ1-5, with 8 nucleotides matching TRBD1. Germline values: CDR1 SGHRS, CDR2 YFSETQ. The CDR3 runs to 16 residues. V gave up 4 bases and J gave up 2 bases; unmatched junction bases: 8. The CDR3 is CASSRGTGSGNQPQHF. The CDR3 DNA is TGCGCCAGCAGCAGGGGGACAGGTTCGGGCAATCAGCCCCAGCATTTT. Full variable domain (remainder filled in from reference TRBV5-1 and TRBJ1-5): KAGVTQTPRYLIKTRGQQVTLSCSPISGHRSVSWYQQTPGQGLQFLFEYFSETQRNKGNFPGRFSGRQFSNSRSEMNVSTLELGDSALYLCASSRGTGSGNQPQHFGDGTRLSIL.

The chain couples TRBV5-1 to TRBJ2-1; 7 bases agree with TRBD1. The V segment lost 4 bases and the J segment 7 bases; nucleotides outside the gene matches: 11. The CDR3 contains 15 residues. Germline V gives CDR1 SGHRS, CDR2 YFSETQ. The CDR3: CASSLNPGTENEQFF. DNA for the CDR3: TGCGCCAGCAGCCTAAACCCCGGGACAGAGAATGAGCAGTTCTTC.

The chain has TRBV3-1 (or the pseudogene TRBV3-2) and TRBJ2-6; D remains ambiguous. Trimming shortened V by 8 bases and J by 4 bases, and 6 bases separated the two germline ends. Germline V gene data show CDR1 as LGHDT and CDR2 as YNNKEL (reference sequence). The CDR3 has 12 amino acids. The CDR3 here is CASQSGANVLTF. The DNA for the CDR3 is TGTGCCAGCCAGTCAGGGGCCAACGTCCTGACTTTC.

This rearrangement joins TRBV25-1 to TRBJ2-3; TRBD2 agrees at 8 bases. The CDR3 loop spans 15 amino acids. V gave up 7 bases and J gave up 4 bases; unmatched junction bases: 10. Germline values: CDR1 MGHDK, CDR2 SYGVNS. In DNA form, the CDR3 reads TGTGCCAGCATACGGGGGCGGGGGGACCCAGATACGCAGTATTTT. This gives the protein CASIRGRGDPDTQYF.

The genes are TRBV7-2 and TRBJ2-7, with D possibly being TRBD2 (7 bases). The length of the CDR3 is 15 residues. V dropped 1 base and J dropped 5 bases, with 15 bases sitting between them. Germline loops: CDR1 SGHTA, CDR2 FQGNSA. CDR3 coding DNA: TGTGCCAGCAGCTTAGGCGGGGGCCGAGTAAACGAGCAGTACTTC. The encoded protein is CASSLGGGRVNEQYF.

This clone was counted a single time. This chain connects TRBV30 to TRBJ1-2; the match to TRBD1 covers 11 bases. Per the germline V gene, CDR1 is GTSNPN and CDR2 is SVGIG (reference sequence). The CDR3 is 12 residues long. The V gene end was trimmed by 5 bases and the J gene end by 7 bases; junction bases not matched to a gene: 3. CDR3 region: CAWGGQGGGYTF. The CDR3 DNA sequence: TGTGCCTGGGGGGGACAGGGGGGTGGCTACACCTTC. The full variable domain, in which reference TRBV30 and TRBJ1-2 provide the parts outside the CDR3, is SQTIHQWPATLVQPVGSPLSLECTVEGTSNPNLYWYRQAAGRGLQLLFYSVGIGQISSEVPQNLSASRPQDRQFILSSKKLLLSDSGFYLCAWGGQGGGYTFGSGTRLTVV.

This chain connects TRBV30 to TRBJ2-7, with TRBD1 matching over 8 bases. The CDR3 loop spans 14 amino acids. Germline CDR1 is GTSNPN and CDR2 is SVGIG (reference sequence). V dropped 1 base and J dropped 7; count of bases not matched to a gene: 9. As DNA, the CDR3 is TGTGCCTGGAGTGCAGCGGACAGGGTAGGGGAGCAGTACTTC. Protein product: CAWSAADRVGEQYF.

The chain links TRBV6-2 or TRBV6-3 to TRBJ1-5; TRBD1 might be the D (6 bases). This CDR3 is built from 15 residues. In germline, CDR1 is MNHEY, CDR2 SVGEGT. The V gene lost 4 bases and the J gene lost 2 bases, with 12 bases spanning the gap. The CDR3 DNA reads TGTGCCAGCAGTTGGGCCGGGACACGCAATCAGCCCCAGCATTTT. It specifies CASSWAGTRNQPQHF.

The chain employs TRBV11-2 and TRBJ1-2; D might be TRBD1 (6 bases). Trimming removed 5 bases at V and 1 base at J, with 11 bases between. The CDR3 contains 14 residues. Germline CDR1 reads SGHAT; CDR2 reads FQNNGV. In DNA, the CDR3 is TGTGCCAGCAGCCCGAGACAGGTTAACTATGGCTACACCTTC. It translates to CASSPRQVNYGYTF.

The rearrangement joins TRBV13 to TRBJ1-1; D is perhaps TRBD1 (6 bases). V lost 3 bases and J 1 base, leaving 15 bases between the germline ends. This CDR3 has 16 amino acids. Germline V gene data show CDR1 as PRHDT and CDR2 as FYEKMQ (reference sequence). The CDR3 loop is CASSFGQWGTNTEAFF. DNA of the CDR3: TGTGCCAGCAGCTTCGGACAGTGGGGGACGAACACTGAAGCTTTCTTT. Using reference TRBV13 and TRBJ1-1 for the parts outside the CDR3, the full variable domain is AAGVIQSPRHLIKEKRETATLKCYPIPRHDTVYWYQQGPGQDPQFLISFYEKMQSDKGSIPDRFSAQQFSDYHSELNMSSLELGDSALYFCASSFGQWGTNTEAFFGQGTRLTVV.

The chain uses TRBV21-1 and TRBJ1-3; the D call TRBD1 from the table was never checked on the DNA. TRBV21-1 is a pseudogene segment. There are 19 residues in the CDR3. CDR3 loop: CASSSRWDREGGPGNTIYF. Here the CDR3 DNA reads TGTGCCAGCAGCTCTAGGTGGGACAGGGAGGGAGGGCCTGGAAACACCATATATTTT.

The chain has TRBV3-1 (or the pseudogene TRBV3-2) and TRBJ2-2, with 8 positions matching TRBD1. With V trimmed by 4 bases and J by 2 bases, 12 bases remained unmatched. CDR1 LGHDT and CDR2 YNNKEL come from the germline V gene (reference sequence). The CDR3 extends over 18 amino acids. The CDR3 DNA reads TGTGCCAGCAGCCGAGTTCCCCCAGGGGGCTCTAACACCGGGGAGCTGTTTTTT. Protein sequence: CASSRVPPGGSNTGELFF.

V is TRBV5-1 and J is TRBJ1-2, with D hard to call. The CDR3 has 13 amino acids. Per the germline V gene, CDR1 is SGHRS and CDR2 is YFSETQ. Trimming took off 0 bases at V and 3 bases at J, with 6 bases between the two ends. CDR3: CASSLDTDYGYTF. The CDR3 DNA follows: TGCGCCAGCAGCTTGGATACGGACTATGGCTACACCTTC.

In DNA form, the CDR3 reads TGTGCCAGCAGCTTGGGCTTACAGGGAATCGGGGCCCTTAATGAAAAACTGTTTTTT. This encodes CASSLGLQGIGALNEKLFF. The genes are TRBV5-6 and TRBJ1-4; TRBD1 is a possible D gene (6 bases). Trimming took 0 bases from V and 4 from J, leaving 22 bases between them. Germline assignment: CDR1 SGHDT and CDR2 YYEEEE. This CDR3 spans 19 amino acids.

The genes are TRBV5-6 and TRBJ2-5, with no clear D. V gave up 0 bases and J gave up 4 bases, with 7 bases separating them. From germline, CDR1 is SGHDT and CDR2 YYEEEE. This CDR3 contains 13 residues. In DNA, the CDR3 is TGTGCCAGCAGCTTGGCCCGGGTAGAGACCCAGTACTTC. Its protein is CASSLARVETQYF.

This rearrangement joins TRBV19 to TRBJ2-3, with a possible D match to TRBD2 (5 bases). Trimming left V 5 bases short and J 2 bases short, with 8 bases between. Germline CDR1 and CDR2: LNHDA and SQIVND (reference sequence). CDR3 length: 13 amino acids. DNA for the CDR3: TGTGCCAGTAGTGTTCTAGCCACAGATACGCAGTATTTT. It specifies CASSVLATDTQYF.

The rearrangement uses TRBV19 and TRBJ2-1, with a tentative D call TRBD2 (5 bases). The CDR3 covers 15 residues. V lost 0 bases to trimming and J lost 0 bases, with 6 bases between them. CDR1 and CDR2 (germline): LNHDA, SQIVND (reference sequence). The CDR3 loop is CASSIETNSYNEQFF. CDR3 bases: TGTGCCAGTAGTATAGAGACTAACTCCTACAATGAGCAGTTCTTC.

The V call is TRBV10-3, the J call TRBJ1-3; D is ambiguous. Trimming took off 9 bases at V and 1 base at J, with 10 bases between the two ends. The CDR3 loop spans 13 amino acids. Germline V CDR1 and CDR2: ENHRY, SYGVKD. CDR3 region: CAIARDSGNTIYF. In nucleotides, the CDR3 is TGTGCCATTGCCCGAGATTCTGGAAACACCATATATTTT.